This T cell receptor (beta chain) was observed in a study of regulatory T cells in long-lasting Graves disease. Arm-PCR of CDR3 regions and iRepertoire HTBI primers were the basis on which TCR beta libraries were built. TCRdb reanalysed the multiplex PCR reads using MiXCR and keeps one entry per CDR3 protein. The sample lists 400,000 to 500,000 distinct CDR3 sequences; 21% were seen once. The sample's time point: persistent/refractory GD, antithyroid drugs over 5 years with positive TRAb. From RNA extracted from PBMCs, the TCR library was made. This clonotype was detected ten times or more. The CDR3 has 14 amino acids. V lost 1 base and J 8 bases, leaving 14 bases between the germline ends. Germline V gives CDR1 DFQATT, CDR2 SNEGSKA (reference sequence).

This chain connects TRBV20-1 to TRBJ1-4, with D possibly being TRBD1 (6 bases). This receptor was taken from a female donor with Graves disease. The source material was peripheral blood mononuclear cells (PBMCs), sampled when the disease was refractory, from a patient treated with antithyroid drugs. The chain's CDR3 is CSARAQGLEEKLFF. The CDR3 DNA reads TGCAGTGCTAGAGCTCAGGGGTTGGAGGAAAAACTGTTTTTT.